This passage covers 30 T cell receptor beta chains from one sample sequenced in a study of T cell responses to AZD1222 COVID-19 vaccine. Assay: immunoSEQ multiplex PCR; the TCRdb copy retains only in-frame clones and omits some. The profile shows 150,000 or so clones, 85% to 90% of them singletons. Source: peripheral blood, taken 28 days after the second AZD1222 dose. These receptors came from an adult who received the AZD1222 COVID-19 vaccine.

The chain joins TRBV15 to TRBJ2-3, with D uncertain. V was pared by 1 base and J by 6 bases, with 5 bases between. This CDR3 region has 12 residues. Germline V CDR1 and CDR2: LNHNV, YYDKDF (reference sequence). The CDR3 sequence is CATSRVRDTQYF. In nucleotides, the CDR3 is TGTGCCACCAGCAGAGTTCGGGATACGCAGTATTTT.

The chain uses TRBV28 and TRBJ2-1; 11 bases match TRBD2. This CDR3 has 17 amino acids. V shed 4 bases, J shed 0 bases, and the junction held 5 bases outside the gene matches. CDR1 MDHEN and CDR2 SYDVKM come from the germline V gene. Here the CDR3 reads CASSSIGTSGSYNEQFF. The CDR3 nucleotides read TGTGCCAGCAGTTCAATCGGGACTAGCGGCTCCTACAATGAGCAGTTCTTC. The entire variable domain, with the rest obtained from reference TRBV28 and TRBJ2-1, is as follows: DVKVTQSSRYLVKRTGEKVFLECVQDMDHENMFWYRQDPGLGLRLIYFSYDVKMKEKGDIPEGYSVSREKKERFSLILESASTNQTSMYLCASSSIGTSGSYNEQFFGPGTRLTVL.

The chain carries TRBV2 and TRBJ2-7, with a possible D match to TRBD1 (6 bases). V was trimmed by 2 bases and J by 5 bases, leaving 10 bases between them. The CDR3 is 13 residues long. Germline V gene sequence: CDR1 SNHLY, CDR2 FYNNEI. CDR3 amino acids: CASSESRGNEQYF. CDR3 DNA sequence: TGTGCCAGCAGTGAATCCAGGGGAAACGAGCAGTACTTC.

CDR3 protein: CASNPGTGAQPQHF. In nucleotides, the CDR3 is TGTGCCAGCAACCCCGGAACAGGGGCCCAGCCCCAGCATTTT. V and J are TRBV5-8 and TRBJ1-5, with 7 positions matching TRBD1. V lost 6 bases, J lost 7 bases, and 10 bases stayed unmatched. This CDR3 spans 14 amino acids. Germline lookup yields CDR1 SGHTS and CDR2 YDEGEE.

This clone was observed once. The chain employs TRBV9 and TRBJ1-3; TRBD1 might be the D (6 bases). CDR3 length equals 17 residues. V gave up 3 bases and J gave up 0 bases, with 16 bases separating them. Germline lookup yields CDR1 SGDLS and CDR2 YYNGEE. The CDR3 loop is CASSAGGGGLSGNTIYF. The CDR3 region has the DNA TGTGCCAGCAGCGCCGGTGGGGGCGGACTCTCTGGAAACACCATATATTTT.

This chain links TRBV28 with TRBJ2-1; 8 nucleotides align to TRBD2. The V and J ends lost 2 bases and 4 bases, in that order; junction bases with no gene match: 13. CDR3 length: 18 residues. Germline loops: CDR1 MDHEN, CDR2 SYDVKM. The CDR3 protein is CASSLAPTSGGWYNEQFF. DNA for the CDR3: TGTGCCAGCAGTTTAGCCCCTACTAGCGGAGGATGGTACAATGAGCAGTTCTTC.

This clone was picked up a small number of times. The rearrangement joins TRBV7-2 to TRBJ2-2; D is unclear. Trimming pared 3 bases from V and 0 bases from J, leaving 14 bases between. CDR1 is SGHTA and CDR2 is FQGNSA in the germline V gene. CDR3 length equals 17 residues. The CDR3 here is CASSFSTSNANTGELFF. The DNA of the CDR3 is TGTGCCAGCAGCTTTTCGACGAGTAATGCGAACACCGGGGAGCTGTTTTTT.

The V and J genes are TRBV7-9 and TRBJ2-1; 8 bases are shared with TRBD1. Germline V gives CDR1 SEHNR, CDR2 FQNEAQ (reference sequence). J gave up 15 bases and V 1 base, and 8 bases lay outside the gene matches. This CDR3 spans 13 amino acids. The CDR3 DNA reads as TGTGCCAGCAGCTTAGGGCAGGGGGCGCTCCCGTTCTTC. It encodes CASSLGQGALPFF.

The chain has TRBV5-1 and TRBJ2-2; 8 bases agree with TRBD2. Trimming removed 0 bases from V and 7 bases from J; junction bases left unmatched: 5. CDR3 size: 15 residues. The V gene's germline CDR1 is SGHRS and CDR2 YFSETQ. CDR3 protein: CASSLVAGGGGELFF. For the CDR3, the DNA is TGCGCCAGCAGCTTGGTCGCGGGAGGAGGCGGGGAGCTGTTTTTT.

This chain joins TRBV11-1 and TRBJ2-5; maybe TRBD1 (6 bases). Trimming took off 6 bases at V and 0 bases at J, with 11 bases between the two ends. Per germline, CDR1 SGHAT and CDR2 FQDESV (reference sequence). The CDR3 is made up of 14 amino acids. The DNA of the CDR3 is TGTGCCAGCAGTCGTGACAGGTACCAAGAGACCCAGTACTTC. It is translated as CASSRDRYQETQYF.

The CDR3 loop reads CASNLVENIQYF. The CDR3, as DNA: TGTGCCAGCAATTTAGTCGAGAACATTCAGTACTTC. The chain joins TRBV7-2 to TRBJ2-4; D unclear. The ends were cut back, 7 bases at V and 7 bases at J, with 11 bases in the middle. CDR3 length: 12 residues. Germline V gives CDR1 SGHTA, CDR2 FQGNSA.

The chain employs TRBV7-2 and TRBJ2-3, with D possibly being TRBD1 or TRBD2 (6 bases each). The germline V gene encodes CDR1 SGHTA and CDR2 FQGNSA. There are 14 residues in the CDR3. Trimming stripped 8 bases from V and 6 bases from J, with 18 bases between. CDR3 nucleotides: TGTGCCAGCCTGCGAATTGGAGGGGGGGATACGCAGTATTTT. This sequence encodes CASLRIGGGDTQYF.

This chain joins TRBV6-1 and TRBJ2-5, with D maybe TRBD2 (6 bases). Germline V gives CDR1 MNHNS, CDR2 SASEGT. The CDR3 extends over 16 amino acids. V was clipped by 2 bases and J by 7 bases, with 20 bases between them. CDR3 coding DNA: TGTGCCAGCAGTGAAACACCATCGGGGGTACGGGGGACCCAGTACTTC. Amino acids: CASSETPSGVRGTQYF.

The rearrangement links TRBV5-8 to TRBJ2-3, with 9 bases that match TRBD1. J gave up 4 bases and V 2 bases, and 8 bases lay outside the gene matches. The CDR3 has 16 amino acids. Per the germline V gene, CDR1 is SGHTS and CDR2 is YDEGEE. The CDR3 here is CASSFPPGQGPDTQYF. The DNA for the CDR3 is TGTGCCAGCAGCTTCCCCCCGGGACAGGGACCAGATACGCAGTATTTT.

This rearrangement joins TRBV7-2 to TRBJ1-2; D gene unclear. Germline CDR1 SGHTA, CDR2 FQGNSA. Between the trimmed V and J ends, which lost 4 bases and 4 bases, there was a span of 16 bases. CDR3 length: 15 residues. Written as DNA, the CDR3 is TGTGCCAGCAGCTACCGCCCCACAAGTAGCTATGGCTACACCTTC. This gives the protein CASSYRPTSSYGYTF.

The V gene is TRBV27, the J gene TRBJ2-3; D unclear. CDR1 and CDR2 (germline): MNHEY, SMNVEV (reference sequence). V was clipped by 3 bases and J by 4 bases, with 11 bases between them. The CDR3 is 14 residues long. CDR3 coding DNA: TGTGCCAGCAGTTTTAAAGGGTCCGCAGATACGCAGTATTTT. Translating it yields CASSFKGSADTQYF.

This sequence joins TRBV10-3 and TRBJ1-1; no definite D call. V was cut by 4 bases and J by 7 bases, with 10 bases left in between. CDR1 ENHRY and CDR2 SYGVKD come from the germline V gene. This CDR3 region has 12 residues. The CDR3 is CAISATVSEAFF. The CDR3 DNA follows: TGTGCCATCAGTGCCACGGTGAGTGAAGCTTTCTTT.

This CDR3 is CASRPMGGAMNTEAFF. In nucleotides, the CDR3 is TGTGCCAGCAGACCAATGGGAGGGGCCATGAACACTGAAGCTTTCTTT. This sequence joins TRBV5-4 and TRBJ1-1; D is perhaps TRBD1 (5 bases). This CDR3 spans 16 amino acids. Germline V gives CDR1 SGHNT, CDR2 YYREEE (reference sequence). Trimming took off 5 bases at V and 0 bases at J, with 17 bases between the two ends. The variable domain in full, completed from reference TRBV5-4 and TRBJ1-1, reads ETGVTQSPTHLIKTRGQQVTLRCSSQSGHNTVSWYQQALGQGPQFIFQYYREEENGRGNFPPRFSGLQFPNYSSELNVNALELDDSALYLCASRPMGGAMNTEAFFGQGTRLTVV.

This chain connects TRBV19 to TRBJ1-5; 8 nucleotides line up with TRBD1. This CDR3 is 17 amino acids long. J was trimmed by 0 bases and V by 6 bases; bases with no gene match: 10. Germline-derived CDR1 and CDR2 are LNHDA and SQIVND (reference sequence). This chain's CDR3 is CASRPGTGLISNQPQHF. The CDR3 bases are TGTGCCAGTAGACCCGGGACAGGTCTCATTAGCAATCAGCCCCAGCATTTT.

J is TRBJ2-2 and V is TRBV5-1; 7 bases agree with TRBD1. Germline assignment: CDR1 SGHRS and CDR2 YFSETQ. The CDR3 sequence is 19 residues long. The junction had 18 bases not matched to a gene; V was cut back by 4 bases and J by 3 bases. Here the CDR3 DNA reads TGCGCCAGCAGCACGGGAAGAATCAGAACAGGGGCCTACACCGGGGAGCTGTTTTTT. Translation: CASSTGRIRTGAYTGELFF.

The CDR3, as DNA: TGCAGCGTCACCGGGACGACCAAATCCCCCACCGGGGAGCTGTTTTTT. This sequence encodes CSVTGTTKSPTGELFF. The chain employs TRBV29-1 and TRBJ2-2, with D perhaps assigned TRBD1 or TRBD2 (5 bases each). Trimming took 6 bases from V and 4 from J, leaving 21 bases between them. Per germline, CDR1 SQVTM and CDR2 ANQGSEA. The length of the CDR3 is 16 residues.

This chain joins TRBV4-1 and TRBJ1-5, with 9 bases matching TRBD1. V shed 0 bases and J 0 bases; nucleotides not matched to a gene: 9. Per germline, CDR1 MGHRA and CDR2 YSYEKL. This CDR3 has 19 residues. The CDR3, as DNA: TGCGCCAGCAGCCAAGATGCCGGGGACAGGGCAGATAGCAATCAGCCCCAGCATTTT. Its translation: CASSQDAGDRADSNQPQHF.

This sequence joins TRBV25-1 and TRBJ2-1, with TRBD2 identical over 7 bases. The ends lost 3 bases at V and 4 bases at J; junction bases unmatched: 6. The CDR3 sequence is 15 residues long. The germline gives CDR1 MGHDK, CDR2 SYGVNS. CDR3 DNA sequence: TGTGCCAGCAGTGAGCAGGCGGGAGTTTACAATGAGCAGTTCTTC. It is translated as CASSEQAGVYNEQFF.

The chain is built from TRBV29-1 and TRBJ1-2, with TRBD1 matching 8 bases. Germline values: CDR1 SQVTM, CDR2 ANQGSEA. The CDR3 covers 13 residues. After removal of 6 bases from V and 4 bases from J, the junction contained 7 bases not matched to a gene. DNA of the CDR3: TGCAGCGTGGAACAGGGGGAGCTCTATGGCTACACCTTC. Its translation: CSVEQGELYGYTF.

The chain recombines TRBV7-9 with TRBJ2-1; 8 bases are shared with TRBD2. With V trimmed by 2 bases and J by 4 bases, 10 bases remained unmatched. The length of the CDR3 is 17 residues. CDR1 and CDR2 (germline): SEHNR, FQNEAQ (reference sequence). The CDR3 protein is CASSLRGSLAAYNEQFF. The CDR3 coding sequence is TGTGCCAGCAGCTTAAGGGGATCACTAGCGGCGTACAATGAGCAGTTCTTC.

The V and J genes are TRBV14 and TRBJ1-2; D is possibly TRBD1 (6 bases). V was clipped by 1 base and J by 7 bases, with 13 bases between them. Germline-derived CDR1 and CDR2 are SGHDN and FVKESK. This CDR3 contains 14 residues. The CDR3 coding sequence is TGTGCCAGCAGCCAAGCCTGGGGGCTAAGTGGCTACACCTTC. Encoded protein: CASSQAWGLSGYTF.

CDR3 DNA: TGTGCCACCAGTGGACTAGCGGGGGAACCAAATGAGCAGTTCTTC. Its protein is CATSGLAGEPNEQFF. The chain combines TRBV24-1 with TRBJ2-1; the match to TRBD2 covers 12 bases. The germline CDR1 and CDR2 sequences are KGHDR and SFDVKD. The CDR3 sequence is 15 residues long. V lost 5 bases, J lost 7 bases, and 5 bases stayed unmatched.

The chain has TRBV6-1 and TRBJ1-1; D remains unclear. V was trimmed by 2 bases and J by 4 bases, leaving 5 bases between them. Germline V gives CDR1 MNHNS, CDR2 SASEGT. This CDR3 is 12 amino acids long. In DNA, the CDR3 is TGTGCCAGCAGTGAACGGAGCACTGAAGCTTTCTTT. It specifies CASSERSTEAFF.

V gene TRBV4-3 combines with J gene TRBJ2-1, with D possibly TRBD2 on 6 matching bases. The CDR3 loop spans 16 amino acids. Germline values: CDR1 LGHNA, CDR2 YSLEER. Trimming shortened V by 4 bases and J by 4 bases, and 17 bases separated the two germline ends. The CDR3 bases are TGCGCCAGCAGCCTGGGCGGGATAGCGGATTACAATGAGCAGTTCTTC. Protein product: CASSLGGIADYNEQFF.

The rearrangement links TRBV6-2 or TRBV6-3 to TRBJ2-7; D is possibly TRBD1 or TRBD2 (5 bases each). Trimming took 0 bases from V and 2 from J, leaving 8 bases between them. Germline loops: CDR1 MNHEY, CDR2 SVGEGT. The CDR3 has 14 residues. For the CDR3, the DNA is TGTGCCAGCAGTTACTCTGGGACGACCTACGAGCAGTACTTC. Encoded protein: CASSYSGTTYEQYF.